Following are 10 T cell receptor beta chains from one sample sequenced in a study of T-cell memory formation after mild COVID-19. TCRdb independently ran MiXCR on the 5' RACE reads; one entry per CDR3 protein. Of roughly 600,000 distinct CDR3 sequences listed, approximately 19% were seen once; the top ten hold around 12%. Sequencing was performed on PBMCs or a T cell subset sorted from them (not recorded which). The source of these receptors is an adult woman who had mild COVID-19 (a few samples of this study predate the infection). Cell type and time point are not known.

This chain uses TRBV14 with TRBJ2-6; 7 nucleotides line up with TRBD1. The germline V gene encodes CDR1 SGHDN and CDR2 FVKESK. Trimming took 1 base from V and 5 from J; bases not matched to a gene: 2. The CDR3 consists of 15 residues. CDR3 DNA: TGTGCCAGCAGCCAAGGACAGGGAAGGGCCAACGTCCTGACTTTC. Translating it yields CASSQGQGRANVLTF. Full variable domain (missing parts from reference TRBV14 and TRBJ2-6): EAGVTQFPSHSVIEKGQTVTLRCDPISGHDNLYWYRRVMGKEIKFLLHFVKESKQDESGMPNNRFLAERTGGTYSTLKVQPAELEDSGVYFCASSQGQGRANVLTFGAGSRLTVL.

This clonotype was seen only a few times. This chain links TRBV29-1 with TRBJ1-2; 7 bases are shared with TRBD1. This CDR3 spans 14 amino acids. V shed 6 bases and J 0 bases; nucleotides not matched to a gene: 7. From germline, CDR1 is SQVTM and CDR2 ANQGSEA. The CDR3 sequence: CSVAGQVTNYGYTF. The CDR3 DNA reads as TGCAGCGTCGCCGGACAGGTTACTAACTATGGCTACACCTTC. Based on the CDR3 plus reference TRBV29-1 and TRBJ1-2, the full variable domain is SAVISQKPSRDICQRGTSLTIQCQVDSQVTMMFWYRQQPGQSLTLIATANQGSEATYESGFVIDKFPISRPNLTFSTLTVSNMSPEDSSIYLCSVAGQVTNYGYTFGSGTRLTVV.

The count of this clonotype is one. The rearrangement uses TRBV19 and TRBJ2-7, with D possibly being TRBD1 or TRBD2 (5 bases each). With 8 bases removed from V and 3 bases from J, the gap between germline ends came to 8 bases. This CDR3 contains 11 residues. Germline-derived CDR1 and CDR2 are LNHDA and SQIVND (reference sequence). The CDR3 nucleotides read TGTGCCAGTGGGACGAACTACGAGCAGTACTTC. It translates to CASGTNYEQYF.

This clonotype occurred a few times. The chain employs TRBV20-1 and TRBJ1-2; 8 bases are a match to TRBD1. CDR1 and CDR2 from the germline V gene are DFQATT and SNEGSKA (reference sequence). J lost 4 bases, V lost 2 bases, and 3 bases had no gene match. The CDR3 totals 13 residues. The CDR3 nucleotides read TGCAGTGCTAGACACAGGGGGATCTATGGCTACACCTTC. It encodes CSARHRGIYGYTF.

There are a few counts of this clonotype. The V gene is TRBV7-2, the J gene TRBJ2-1; 8 bases align to TRBD2. V shed 2 bases and J 2 bases; nucleotides not matched to a gene: 2. This CDR3 is built from 15 residues. Germline CDR1 and CDR2: SGHTA and FQGNSA. CDR3 in amino acids: CASSLSLAAYNEQFF. CDR3 DNA sequence: TGTGCCAGCAGCTTATCACTAGCGGCCTACAATGAGCAGTTCTTC. Together with reference TRBV7-2 and TRBJ2-1, the CDR3 gives the full variable domain: GAGVSQSPSNKVTEKGKDVELRCDPISGHTALYWYRQSLGQGLEFLIYFQGNSAPDKSGLPSDRFSAERTGGSVSTLTIQRTQQEDSAVYLCASSLSLAAYNEQFFGPGTRLTVL.

This clonotype has more than one count but fewer than ten. J is TRBJ2-4 and V is TRBV7-9, with D possibly being TRBD1 (7 bases). V shed 5 bases and J shed 2 bases, with 13 bases lying between them. The CDR3 runs to 15 residues. The germline V gene has CDR1 SEHNR and CDR2 FQNEAQ (reference sequence). The chain's CDR3 is CASSPGGGTKNIQYF. CDR3 bases: TGTGCCAGCAGCCCCGGAGGGGGCACCAAAAACATTCAGTACTTC.

A few counts support this clonotype. This chain links TRBV30 with TRBJ2-4, with 10 nucleotides matching TRBD2. The germline gives CDR1 GTSNPN, CDR2 SVGIG (reference sequence). CDR3 length: 15 amino acids. The junction had 2 bases not matched to a gene; V was cut back by 1 base and J by 2 bases. CDR3 in amino acids: CAWSALAGPKNIQYF. The DNA for the CDR3 is TGTGCCTGGAGTGCACTAGCGGGACCCAAAAACATTCAGTACTTC.

This clonotype came up a few times. The J gene is TRBJ1-2, the V gene TRBV14; D gene ambiguous. The V and J ends lost 3 bases and 4 bases respectively, with 9 bases between them. The germline V gene encodes CDR1 SGHDN and CDR2 FVKESK. CDR3 length equals 13 residues. CDR3 sequence: CASSQGGLYGYTF. CDR3 nucleotide sequence: TGTGCCAGCAGCCAGGGAGGGCTCTATGGCTACACCTTC.

The DNA of the CDR3 is TGTGCCACCCTATCCCGGCAGGACTCTGGAAACACCATATATTTT. Translation: CATLSRQDSGNTIYF. V is TRBV7-6 and J is TRBJ1-3; D is uncertain. Trimming left V 10 bases short and J 0 bases short, with 16 bases between. This CDR3 is built from 15 residues. CDR1 is SGHVS, CDR2 FNYEAQ, per germline.

This clonotype was detected a few times. V and J are TRBV13 and TRBJ1-3, with D uncertain. CDR1 is PRHDT, CDR2 FYEKMQ, per germline (reference sequence). This CDR3 contains 14 residues. Trimming cost V 8 bases and J 0 bases, with 11 bases left between them. The CDR3 here is CASGDFHSGNTIYF. The CDR3 DNA reads TGTGCCAGCGGCGACTTCCACTCTGGAAACACCATATATTTT.